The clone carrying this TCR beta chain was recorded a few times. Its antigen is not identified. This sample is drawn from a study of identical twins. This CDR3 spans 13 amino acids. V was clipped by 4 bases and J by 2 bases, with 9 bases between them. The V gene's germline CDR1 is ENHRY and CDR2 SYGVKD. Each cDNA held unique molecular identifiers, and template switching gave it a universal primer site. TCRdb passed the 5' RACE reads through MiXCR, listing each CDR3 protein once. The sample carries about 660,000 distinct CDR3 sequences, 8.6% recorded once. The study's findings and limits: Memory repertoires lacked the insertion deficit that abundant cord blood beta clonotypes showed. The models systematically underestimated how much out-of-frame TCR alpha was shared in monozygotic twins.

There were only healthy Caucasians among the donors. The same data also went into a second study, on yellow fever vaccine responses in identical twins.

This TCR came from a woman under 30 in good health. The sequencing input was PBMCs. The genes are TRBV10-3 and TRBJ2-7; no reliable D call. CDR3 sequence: CAISGANPYEQYF. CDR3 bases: TGTGCCATCAGTGGTGCGAACCCCTACGAGCAGTACTTC.